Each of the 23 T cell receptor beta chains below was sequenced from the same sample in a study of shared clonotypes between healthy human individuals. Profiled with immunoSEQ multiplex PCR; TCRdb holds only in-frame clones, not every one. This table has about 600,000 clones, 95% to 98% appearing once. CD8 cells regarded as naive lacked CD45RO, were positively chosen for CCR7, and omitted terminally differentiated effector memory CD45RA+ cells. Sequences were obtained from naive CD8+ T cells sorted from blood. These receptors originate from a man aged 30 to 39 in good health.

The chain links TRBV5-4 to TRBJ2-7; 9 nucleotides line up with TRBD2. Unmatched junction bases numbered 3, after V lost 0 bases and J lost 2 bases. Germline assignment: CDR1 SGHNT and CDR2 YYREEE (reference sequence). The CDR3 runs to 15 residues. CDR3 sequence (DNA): TGTGCCAGCAGCTTGGCTCTAGCGGGGACCTACGAGCAGTACTTC. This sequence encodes CASSLALAGTYEQYF.

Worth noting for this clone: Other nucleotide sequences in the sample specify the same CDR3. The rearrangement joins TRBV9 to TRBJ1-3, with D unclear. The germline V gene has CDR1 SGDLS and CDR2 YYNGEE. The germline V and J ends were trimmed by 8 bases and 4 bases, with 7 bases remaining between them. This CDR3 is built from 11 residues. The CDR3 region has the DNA TGTGCCAGTAGAAGGGGAAACACCATATATTTT. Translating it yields CASRRGNTIYF.

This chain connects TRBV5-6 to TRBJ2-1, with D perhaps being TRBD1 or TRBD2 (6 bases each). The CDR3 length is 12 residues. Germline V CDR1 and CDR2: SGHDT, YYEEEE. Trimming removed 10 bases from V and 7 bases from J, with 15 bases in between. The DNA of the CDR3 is TGTGCCCGGGGGCAGGGGACGAATGAGCAGTTCTTC. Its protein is CARGQGTNEQFF.

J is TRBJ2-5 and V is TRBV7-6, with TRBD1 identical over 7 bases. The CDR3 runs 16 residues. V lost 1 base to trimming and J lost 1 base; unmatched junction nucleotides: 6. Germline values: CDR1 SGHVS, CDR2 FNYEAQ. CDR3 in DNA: TGTGCCAGCAGCTTAGTAGGGGGCGAGGTCCAAGAGACCCAGTACTTC. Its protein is CASSLVGGEVQETQYF.

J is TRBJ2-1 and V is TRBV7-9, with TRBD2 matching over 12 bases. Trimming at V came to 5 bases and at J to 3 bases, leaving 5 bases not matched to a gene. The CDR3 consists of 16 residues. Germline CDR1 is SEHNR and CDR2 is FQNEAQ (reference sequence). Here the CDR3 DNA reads TGTGCCAGCAGCGCCGGGACTAGCGGGTACTACAATGAGCAGTTCTTC. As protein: CASSAGTSGYYNEQFF. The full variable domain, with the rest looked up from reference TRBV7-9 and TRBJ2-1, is DTGVSQNPRHKITKRGQNVTFRCDPISEHNRLYWYRQTLGQGPEFLTYFQNEAQLEKSRLLSDRFSAERPKGSFSTLEIQRTEQGDSAMYLCASSAGTSGYYNEQFFGPGTRLTVL.

In DNA form, the CDR3 reads TGTGCCAGCAGTGGGTACAAGGGAGCTAACTATGGCTACACCTTC. Its translation is CASSGYKGANYGYTF. This rearrangement joins TRBV25-1 to TRBJ1-2, with unresolved D. The V gene lost 4 bases and the J gene lost 0 bases, with 12 bases spanning the gap. The CDR3 length is 15 residues. Looked up from germline, CDR1 is MGHDK and CDR2 is SYGVNS.

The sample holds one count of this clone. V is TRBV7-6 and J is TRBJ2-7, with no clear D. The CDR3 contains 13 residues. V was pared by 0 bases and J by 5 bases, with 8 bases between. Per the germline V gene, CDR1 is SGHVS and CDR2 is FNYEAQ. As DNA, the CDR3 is TGTGCCAGCAGCTTAGCGCTTGGAGACGAGCAGTACTTC. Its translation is CASSLALGDEQYF.

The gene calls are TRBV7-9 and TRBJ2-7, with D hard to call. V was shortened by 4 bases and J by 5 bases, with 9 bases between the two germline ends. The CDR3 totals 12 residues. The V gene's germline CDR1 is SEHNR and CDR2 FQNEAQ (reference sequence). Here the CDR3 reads CASSWVGNEQYF. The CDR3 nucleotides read TGTGCCAGCAGCTGGGTGGGCAACGAGCAGTACTTC.

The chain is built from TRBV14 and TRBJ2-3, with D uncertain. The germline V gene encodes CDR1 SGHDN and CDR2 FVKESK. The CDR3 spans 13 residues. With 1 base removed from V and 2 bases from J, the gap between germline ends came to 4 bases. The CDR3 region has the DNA TGTGCCAGCAGCCAAGTTTACACAGATACGCAGTATTTT. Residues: CASSQVYTDTQYF. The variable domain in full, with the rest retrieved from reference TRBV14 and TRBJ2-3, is EAGVTQFPSHSVIEKGQTVTLRCDPISGHDNLYWYRRVMGKEIKFLLHFVKESKQDESGMPNNRFLAERTGGTYSTLKVQPAELEDSGVYFCASSQVYTDTQYFGPGTRLTVL.

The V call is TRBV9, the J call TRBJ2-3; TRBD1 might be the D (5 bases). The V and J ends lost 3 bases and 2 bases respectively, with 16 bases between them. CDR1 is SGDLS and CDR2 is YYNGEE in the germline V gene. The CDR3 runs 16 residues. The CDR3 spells CASSAADSEFTDTQYF. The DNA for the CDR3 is TGTGCCAGCAGCGCCGCAGACAGCGAGTTCACAGATACGCAGTATTTT.

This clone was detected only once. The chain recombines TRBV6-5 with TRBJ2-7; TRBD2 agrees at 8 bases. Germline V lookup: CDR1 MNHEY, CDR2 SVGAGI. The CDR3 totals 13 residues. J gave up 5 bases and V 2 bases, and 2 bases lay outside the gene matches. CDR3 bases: TGTGCCAGCAGTTACATAGCGGGAAACGAGCAGTACTTC. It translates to CASSYIAGNEQYF.

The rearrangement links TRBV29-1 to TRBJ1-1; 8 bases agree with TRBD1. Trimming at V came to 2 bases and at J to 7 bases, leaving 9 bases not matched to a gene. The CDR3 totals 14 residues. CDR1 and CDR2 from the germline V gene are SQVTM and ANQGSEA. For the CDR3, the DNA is TGCAGCGTTGAACCCAGGGGGCGAGGTAATGAAGCTTTCTTT. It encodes CSVEPRGRGNEAFF.

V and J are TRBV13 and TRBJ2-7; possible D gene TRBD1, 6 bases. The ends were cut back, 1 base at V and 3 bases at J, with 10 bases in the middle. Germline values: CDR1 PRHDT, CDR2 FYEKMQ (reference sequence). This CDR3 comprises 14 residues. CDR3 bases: TGTGCCAGCAGCTTAGCAGGGGAAAACTACGAGCAGTACTTC. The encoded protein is CASSLAGENYEQYF.

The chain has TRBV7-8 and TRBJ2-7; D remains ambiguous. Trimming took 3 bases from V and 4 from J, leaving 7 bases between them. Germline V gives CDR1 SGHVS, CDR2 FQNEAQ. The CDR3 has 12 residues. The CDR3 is CASSFLSYEQYF. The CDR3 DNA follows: TGTGCCAGCAGCTTTCTATCTTACGAGCAGTACTTC.

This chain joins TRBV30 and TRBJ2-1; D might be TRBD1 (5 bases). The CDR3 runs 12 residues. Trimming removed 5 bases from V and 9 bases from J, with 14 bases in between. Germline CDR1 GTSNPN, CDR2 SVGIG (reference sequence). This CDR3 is CAWDNTGSEQFF. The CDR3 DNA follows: TGTGCCTGGGACAACACAGGTAGTGAGCAGTTCTTC.

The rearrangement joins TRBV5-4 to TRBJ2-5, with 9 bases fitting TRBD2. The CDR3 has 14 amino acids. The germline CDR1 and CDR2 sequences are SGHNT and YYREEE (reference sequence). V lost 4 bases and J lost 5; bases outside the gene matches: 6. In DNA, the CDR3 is TGTGCCAGCAGCCTTAGCGGGAGAGGGGAGACCCAGTACTTC. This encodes CASSLSGRGETQYF.

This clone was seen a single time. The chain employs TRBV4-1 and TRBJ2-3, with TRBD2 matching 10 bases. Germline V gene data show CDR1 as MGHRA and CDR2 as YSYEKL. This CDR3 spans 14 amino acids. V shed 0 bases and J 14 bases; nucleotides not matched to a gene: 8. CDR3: CASSQESLAGERYF. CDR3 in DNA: TGCGCCAGCAGCCAAGAATCTCTAGCGGGAGAAAGGTATTTT.

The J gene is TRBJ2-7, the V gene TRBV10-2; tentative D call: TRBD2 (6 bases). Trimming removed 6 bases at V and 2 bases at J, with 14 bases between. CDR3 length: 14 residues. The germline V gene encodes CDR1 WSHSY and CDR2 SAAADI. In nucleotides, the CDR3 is TGCGCCAGCAGGGACACCGGAGGGACCTACGAGCAGTACTTC. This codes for CASRDTGGTYEQYF.

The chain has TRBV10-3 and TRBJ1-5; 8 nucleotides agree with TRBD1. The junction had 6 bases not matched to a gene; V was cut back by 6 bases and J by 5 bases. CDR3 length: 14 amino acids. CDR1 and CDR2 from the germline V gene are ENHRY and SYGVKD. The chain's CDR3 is CAIRGSQGDQPQHF. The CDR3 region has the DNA TGTGCCATCAGGGGATCACAGGGGGATCAGCCCCAGCATTTT.

CDR3 coding DNA: TGCGCCAGCAGCCCGGGTCCCATGGGCAATGAGCAGTTCTTC. Encoded protein: CASSPGPMGNEQFF. The rearrangement joins TRBV4-1 to TRBJ2-1; D call uncertain. Germline CDR1 reads MGHRA; CDR2 reads YSYEKL. The CDR3 extends over 14 amino acids. With 4 bases removed from V and 6 bases from J, the gap between germline ends came to 13 bases.

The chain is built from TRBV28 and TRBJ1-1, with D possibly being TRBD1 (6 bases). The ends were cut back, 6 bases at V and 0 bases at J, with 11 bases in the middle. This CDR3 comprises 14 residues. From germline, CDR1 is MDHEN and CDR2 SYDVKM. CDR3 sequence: CASSTRGLNTEAFF. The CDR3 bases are TGTGCCAGCAGCACCCGGGGGCTGAACACTGAAGCTTTCTTT. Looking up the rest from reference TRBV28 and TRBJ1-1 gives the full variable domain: DVKVTQSSRYLVKRTGEKVFLECVQDMDHENMFWYRQDPGLGLRLIYFSYDVKMKEKGDIPEGYSVSREKKERFSLILESASTNQTSMYLCASSTRGLNTEAFFGQGTRLTVV.

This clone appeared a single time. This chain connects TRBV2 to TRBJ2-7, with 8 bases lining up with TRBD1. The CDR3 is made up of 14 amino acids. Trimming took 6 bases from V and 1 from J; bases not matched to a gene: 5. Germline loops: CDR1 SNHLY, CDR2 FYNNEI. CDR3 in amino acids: CASSLTGASYEQYF. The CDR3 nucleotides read TGTGCCAGCAGCCTGACAGGGGCGTCCTACGAGCAGTACTTC. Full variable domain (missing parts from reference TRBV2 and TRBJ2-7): EPEVTQTPSHQVTQMGQEVILRCVPISNHLYFYWYRQILGQKVEFLVSFYNNEISEKSEIFDDQFSVERPDGSNFTLKIRSTKLEDSAMYFCASSLTGASYEQYFGPGTRLTVT.

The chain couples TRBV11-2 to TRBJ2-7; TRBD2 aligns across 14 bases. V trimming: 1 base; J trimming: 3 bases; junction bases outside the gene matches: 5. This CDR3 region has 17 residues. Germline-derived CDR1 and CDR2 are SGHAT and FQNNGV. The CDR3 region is CASSLVATSGRVYEQYF. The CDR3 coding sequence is TGTGCCAGCAGCTTAGTGGCGACTAGCGGGAGGGTCTACGAGCAGTACTTC.